This T cell receptor beta chain was documented in a study of shared clonotypes between healthy human individuals. The wider study: Researchers drew samples from a couple of women and a few men aged 18 to 49.

Per the authors' pipeline: With immunoSEQ giving junction-only sequences and no quality scores, filtering differed. Repertoires were generated with immunoSEQ multiplex PCR, while TCRdb's copy carries only in-frame clones and drops some. Clone size and the V and J calls come from that table; the DNA yielded D and trimming. The sample yields 1 million to 1.2 million clones, roughly 80% seen once. Partitioning of CD4+ cells yielded a CD45RA+ naive subset and a CD45RA-negative memory subset. This clone appeared a few times. Trimming stripped 2 bases from V and 2 bases from J, with 11 bases between. Germline V gene sequence: CDR1 WSHSY, CDR2 SAAADI. This CDR3 is built from 15 residues.

This receptor was taken from a man aged 18 to 35 in good health. Some clones in this sample may be carry-over from other donors' samples. Sequenced material: memory CD4+ T cells from PBMCs. Subset denoted: CD45RA-negative fraction. The chain couples TRBV10-2 to TRBJ2-3; tentative D call: TRBD1 (6 bases). As DNA, the CDR3 is TGCGCCAGCAGTGAGGGAAACAGGGCCACAGATACGCAGTATTTT. Translating gives CASSEGNRATDTQYF.